This T cell receptor (beta chain) appears in the sequencing data of a study of chronic HIV infection and antiretroviral therapy. TCRdb redid the calling of the 5' RACE reads with MiXCR, one entry per CDR3 protein. The sample records about 48,000 distinct CDR3 sequences, about a fifth being singletons. This receptor was obtained from an adult who had HIV and had not received antiretroviral therapy, or was an uninfected healthy control (not recorded which). The sample was peripheral blood.

CDR3 nucleotide sequence: TGTGCCAGCAGCGAGGGGACAGGGTTCATAGATACGCAGTATTTT. Encoded protein: CASSEGTGFIDTQYF. The chain combines TRBV9 with TRBJ2-3; TRBD1 matches 9 bases. The CDR3 is 15 amino acids. J lost 5 bases, V lost 3 bases, and 7 bases had no gene match. Germline V lookup: CDR1 SGDLS, CDR2 YYNGEE.